The clone carrying this TCR beta chain was counted a few times. Gene names and germline match the mouse. The read gets to within 3 residues of the CDR3 end, and the germline J gene fills in the rest. RNA extraction and reverse transcription yielded cDNA as sequencing template. Repertoires were generated with immunoSEQ multiplex PCR, while TCRdb's copy carries only in-frame clones and drops some. The repertoire consists of approximately 280,000 clones, none detected only once. The pooled cutaneous lymph node cells were sorted using several markers (CD4, CD8alpha, NKG2D, NKG2ACE and others). Trimming removed 3 bases from V and 0 bases from J, with 6 bases in between. The length of the CDR3 is 15 residues. Germline CDR1 reads NSQYPW; CDR2 reads LRSPGD (reference sequence). This sample stems from a study of CD8+ T cells in alopecia areata.

The rearrangement joins TRBV1 to TRBJ1-6; D remains unclear. TRBJ1-6 is an ORF for which the function is uncertain. This receptor was obtained from a C3H/HeJ mouse with alopecia areata. Strain haplotype (MHC): H2-k. The sample consisted of CD4+ T cells sorted from a lymph node. CDR3 in amino acids: CTCSATNSYNSPLYF. The CDR3 DNA, read in part, is TGCACCTGCAGTGCCACAAATTCCTATAATTCGCCC.